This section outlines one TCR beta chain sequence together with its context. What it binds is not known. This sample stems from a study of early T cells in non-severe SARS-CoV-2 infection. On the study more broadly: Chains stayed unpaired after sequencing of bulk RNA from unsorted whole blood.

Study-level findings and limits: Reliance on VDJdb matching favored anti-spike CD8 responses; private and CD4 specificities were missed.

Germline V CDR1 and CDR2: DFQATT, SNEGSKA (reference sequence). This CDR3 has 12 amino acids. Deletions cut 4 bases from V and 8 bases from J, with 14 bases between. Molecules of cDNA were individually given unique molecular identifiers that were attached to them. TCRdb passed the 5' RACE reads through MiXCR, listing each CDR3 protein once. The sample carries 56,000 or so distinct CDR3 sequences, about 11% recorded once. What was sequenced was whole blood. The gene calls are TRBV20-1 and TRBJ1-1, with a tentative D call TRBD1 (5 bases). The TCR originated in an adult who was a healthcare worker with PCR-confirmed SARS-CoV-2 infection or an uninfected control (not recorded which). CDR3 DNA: TGCAGTGCTACCCTGGGGGGAGGGGAAGCTTTCTTT. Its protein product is CSATLGGGEAFF.